What follows describes a single T cell receptor beta chain. In the original processing: Using reference gene primer amplification, nucleated cell counts were estimated. Here immunoSEQ multiplex PCR was the method, and the copy in TCRdb shows in-frame clones only, minus some. The V and J calls and clone size come from that table; D and trimming were worked out from the DNA. This table has about 130,000 clones, roughly nine tenths appearing once. These data are taken from a study of blood T cell repertoires in COVID-19. Turning to the study itself: There were acute and convalescent COVID-19 samples, and they came from the United States, Italy and Spain. T cells, B-cell-depleted T cells, or PBMCs supplied cDNA or gDNA.

This sequence was found in a man aged 45-60 years with active COVID-19. The specimen was peripheral blood.

The CDR3 protein is CASSPQASGRAGKFHPYEQYV. Here the CDR3 DNA reads TGTGCCAGCAGTCCCCAGGCTAGCGGGAGGGCAGGAAAATTTCACCCCTACGAGCAGTACGTC. The genes are TRBV28 and TRBJ2-7; TRBD2 matches 12 bases. The CDR3 covers 21 residues. V shed 5 bases and J 2 bases; nucleotides not matched to a gene: 22. Germline values: CDR1 MDHEN, CDR2 SYDVKM.